This note documents a single T cell receptor (beta chain) sequence. The antigen is unknown. TCRdb keeps only in-frame clones here, not all; method: immunoSEQ multiplex PCR. This sample carries roughly 7,400 clones, around two thirds of them seen once, and the ten largest clones take roughly a fifth. The data derive from a study of graft-versus-host responses after intestinal transplantation. Study details: Recipients received multivisceral, liver-intestinal, or isolated intestinal transplants.

Lymphocytes (intraepithelial and lamina propria) were released by processing the graft tissue. The CDR3 totals 12 residues. The germline gives CDR1 KGHSH, CDR2 LQKENI. V was pared by 3 bases and J by 5 bases, with 0 bases of the junction left unmatched. General observations from the study: The marrow of recipients harbored GvH clones, and ileum or blood showed some of them first. Early HvG declines after transplant were associated with peak circulating GvH clone levels.

The V and J genes are TRBV18 and TRBJ2-5; TRBD2 matches at 7 bases. This TCR derives from a human patient who received an intestinal transplant, so some T cells may come from the graft donor. Specimen: ileum tissue, collected approximately 35 weeks after intestinal transplantation. The CDR3 nucleotides read TGTGCCAGCTCACCCGGGGGGGAGACCCAGTACTTC. Protein: CASSPGGETQYF.